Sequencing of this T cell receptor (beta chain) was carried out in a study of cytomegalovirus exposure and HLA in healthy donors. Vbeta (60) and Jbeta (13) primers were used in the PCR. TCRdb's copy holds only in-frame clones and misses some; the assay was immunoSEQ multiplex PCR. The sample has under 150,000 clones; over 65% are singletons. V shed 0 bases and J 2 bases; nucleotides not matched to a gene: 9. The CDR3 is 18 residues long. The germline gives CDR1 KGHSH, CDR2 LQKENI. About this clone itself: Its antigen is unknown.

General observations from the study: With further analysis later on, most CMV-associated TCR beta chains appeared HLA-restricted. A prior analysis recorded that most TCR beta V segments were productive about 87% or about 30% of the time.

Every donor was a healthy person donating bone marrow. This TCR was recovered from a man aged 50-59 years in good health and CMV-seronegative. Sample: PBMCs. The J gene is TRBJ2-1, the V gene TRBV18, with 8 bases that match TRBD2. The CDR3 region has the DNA TGTGCCAGCTCACCACCGGGTTCGGCGGGAGGAACCTACAATGAGCAGTTCTTC. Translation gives CASSPPGSAGGTYNEQFF.